This T cell receptor (beta chain) was retrieved from a study of cytomegalovirus exposure and HLA in healthy donors. Findings and caveats of the study: Analysis performed later showed TCR beta chains linked to HLA being more clonally expanded than equally common others.

The V end was cut by 3 bases, the J end by 6 bases, with 18 bases between. Germline V gene sequence: CDR1 SGHDT, CDR2 YYEEEE. The CDR3 covers 15 residues. As concerns this clone: Its antigen is undetermined.

Primers for the PCR totalled 60 Vbeta and 13 Jbeta. The table came from immunoSEQ multiplex PCR; TCRdb's copy has only in-frame clones and leaves some out. This sample has fewer than 300,000 clones; 75% to 85% occur once, and the top ten carry about 0.29%. The sample taken for sequencing was PBMCs. V usage is TRBV5-6 and J usage is TRBJ1-2, with D perhaps TRBD1 (6 bases). The sequence was collected from a girl aged 2 to 9 in good health and CMV-seronegative. The CDR3 sequence: CASSSGRGEEDGYTF. Written as DNA, the CDR3 is TGTGCCAGCAGCTCGGGGAGGGGGGAGGAGGATGGCTACACCTTC.